Detailed here is one TCR beta chain. The PCR employed 60 Vbeta primers together with 13 Jbeta primers. Libraries were prepared by immunoSEQ multiplex PCR; TCRdb keeps only in-frame clonotypes and omits some of them. The sample lists 200,000 or so clones, approximately 84% seen once, with under 7% in the top ten. The sample comes from a study of cytomegalovirus exposure and HLA in healthy donors. The sequence derives from a young woman in good health and CMV-seropositive. Sequencing was carried out using PBMCs.

The CDR3 spells CASSEWDRGSNEQFF. DNA for the CDR3: TGTGCCAGCAGTGAGTGGGACAGGGGGTCTAATGAGCAGTTCTTC. The chain couples TRBV6-4 to TRBJ2-1; 11 bases are a match to TRBD1. J lost 7 bases, V lost 3 bases, and 5 bases had no gene match. Germline CDR1 and CDR2: MRHNA and SNTAGT. The CDR3 has 15 amino acids.